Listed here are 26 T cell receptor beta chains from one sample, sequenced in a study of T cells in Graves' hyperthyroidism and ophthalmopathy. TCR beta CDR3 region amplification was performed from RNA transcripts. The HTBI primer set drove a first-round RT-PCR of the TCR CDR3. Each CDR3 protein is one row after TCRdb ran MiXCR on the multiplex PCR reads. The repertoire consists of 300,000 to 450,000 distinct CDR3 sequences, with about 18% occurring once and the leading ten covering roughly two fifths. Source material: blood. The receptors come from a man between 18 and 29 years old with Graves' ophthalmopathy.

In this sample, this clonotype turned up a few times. The CDR3 sequence: CASSESVQTSPLHF. As DNA, the CDR3 is TGTGCCAGCAGTGAATCCGTCCAAACTTCACCCCTCCACTTT. The V gene is TRBV2, the J gene TRBJ1-6; D not resolved. CDR3 size: 14 residues. Germline values: CDR1 SNHLY, CDR2 FYNNEI. Trimming shortened V by 2 bases and J by 9 bases, and 11 bases separated the two germline ends. Full variable domain (missing parts from reference TRBV2 and TRBJ1-6): EPEVTQTPSHQVTQMGQEVILRCVPISNHLYFYWYRQILGQKVEFLVSFYNNEISEKSEIFDDQFSVERPDGSNFTLKIRSTKLEDSAMYFCASSESVQTSPLHFGNGTRLTVT.

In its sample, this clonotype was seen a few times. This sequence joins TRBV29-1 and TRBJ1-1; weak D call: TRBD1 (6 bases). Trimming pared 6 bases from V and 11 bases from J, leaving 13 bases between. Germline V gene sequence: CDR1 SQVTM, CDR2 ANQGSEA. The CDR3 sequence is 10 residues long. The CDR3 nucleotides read TGCAGCGTGACGGACAGCGGGGCTTTCTTT. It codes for CSVTDSGAFF.

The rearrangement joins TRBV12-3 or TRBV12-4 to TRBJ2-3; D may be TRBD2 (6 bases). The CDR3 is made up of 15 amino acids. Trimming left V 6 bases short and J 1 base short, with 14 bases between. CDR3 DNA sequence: TGTGCCAGCAGCCGTGGCTGGGGGGGCACAGATACGCAGTATTTT. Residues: CASSRGWGGTDTQYF.

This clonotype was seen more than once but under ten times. CDR3 residues: CASIGQGGNEQFF. The CDR3 nucleotides are TGTGCCAGCATAGGACAGGGGGGGAATGAGCAGTTCTTC. The rearrangement uses TRBV6-1 and TRBJ2-1; 10 bases map to TRBD1. Germline CDR1 MNHNS, CDR2 SASEGT. The length of the CDR3 is 13 residues. V shed 7 bases, J shed 7 bases, and the junction held 4 bases outside the gene matches.

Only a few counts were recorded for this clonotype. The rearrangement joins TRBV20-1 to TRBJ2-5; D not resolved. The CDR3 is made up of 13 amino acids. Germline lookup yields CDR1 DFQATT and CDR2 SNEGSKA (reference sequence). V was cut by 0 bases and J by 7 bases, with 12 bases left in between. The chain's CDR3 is CSARDLPLGTQYF. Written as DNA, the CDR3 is TGCAGTGCTAGAGATTTACCCCTCGGGACCCAGTACTTC.

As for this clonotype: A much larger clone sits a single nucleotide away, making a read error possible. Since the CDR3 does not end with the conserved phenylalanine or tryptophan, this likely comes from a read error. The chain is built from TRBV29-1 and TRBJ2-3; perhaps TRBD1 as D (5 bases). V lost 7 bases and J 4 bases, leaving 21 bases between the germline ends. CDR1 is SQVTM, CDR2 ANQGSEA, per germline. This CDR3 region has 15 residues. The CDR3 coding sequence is TGCAGCGCAGTTTCAGGGTTTTACCTCGCAGATACGCAGTATTCT. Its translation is CSAVSGFYLADTQYS.

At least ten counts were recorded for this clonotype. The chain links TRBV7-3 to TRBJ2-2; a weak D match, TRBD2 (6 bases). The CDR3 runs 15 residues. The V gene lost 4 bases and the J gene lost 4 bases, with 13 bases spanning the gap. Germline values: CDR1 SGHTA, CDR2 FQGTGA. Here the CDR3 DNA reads TGTGCCAGCAGCTCCGGAGGGGTTGGCACCGGGGAGCTGTTTTTT. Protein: CASSSGGVGTGELFF.

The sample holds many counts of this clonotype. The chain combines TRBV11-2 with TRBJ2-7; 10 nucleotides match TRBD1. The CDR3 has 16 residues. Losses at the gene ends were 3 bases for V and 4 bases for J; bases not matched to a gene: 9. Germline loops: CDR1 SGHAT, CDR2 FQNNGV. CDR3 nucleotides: TGTGCCAGCAGCTTCGGCGGCAGGACAGGGGGGTACGAGCAGTACTTC. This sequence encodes CASSFGGRTGGYEQYF. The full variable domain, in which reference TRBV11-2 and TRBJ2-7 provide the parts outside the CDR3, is EAGVAQSPRYKIIEKRQSVAFWCNPISGHATLYWYQQILGQGPKLLIQFQNNGVVDDSQLPKDRFSAERLKGVDSTLKIQPAKLEDSAVYLCASSFGGRTGGYEQYFGPGTRLTVT.

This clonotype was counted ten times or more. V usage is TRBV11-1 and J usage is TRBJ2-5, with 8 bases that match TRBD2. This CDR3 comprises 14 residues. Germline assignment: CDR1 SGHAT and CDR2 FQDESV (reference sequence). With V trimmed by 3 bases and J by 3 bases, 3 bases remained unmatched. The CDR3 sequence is CASSFSGGEETQYF. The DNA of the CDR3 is TGTGCCAGCAGCTTTTCCGGGGGGGAAGAGACCCAGTACTTC.

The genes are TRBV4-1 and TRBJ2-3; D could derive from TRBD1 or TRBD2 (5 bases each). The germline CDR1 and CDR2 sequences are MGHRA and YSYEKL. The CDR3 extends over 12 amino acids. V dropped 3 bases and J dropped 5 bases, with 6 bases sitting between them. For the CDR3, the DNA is TGCGCCAGCAGCCAGGGACGAGATACGCAGTATTTT. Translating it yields CASSQGRDTQYF.

CDR3 loop: CSARVPGARTGELFF. The CDR3, as DNA: TGCAGTGCTAGAGTCCCGGGGGCGCGGACCGGGGAGCTGTTTTTT. This sequence joins TRBV20-1 and TRBJ2-2, with D possibly being TRBD1 or TRBD2 (6 bases each). The CDR3 sequence is 15 residues long. V lost 1 base and J 5 bases, leaving 14 bases between the germline ends. Per the germline V gene, CDR1 is DFQATT and CDR2 is SNEGSKA (reference sequence).

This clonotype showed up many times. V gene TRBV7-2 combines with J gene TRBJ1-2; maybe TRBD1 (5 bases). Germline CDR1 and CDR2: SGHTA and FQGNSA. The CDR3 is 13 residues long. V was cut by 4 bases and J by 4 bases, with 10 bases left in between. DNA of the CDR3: TGTGCCAGCAGCTCCCAGGGAACCTATGGCTACACCTTC. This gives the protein CASSSQGTYGYTF. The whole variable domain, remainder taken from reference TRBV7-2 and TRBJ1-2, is GAGVSQSPSNKVTEKGKDVELRCDPISGHTALYWYRQSLGQGLEFLIYFQGNSAPDKSGLPSDRFSAERTGGSVSTLTIQRTQQEDSAVYLCASSSQGTYGYTFGSGTRLTVV.

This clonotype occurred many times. CDR3: CSVFNIGLDEAFF. CDR3 nucleotides: TGCAGCGTGTTTAATATAGGGCTTGATGAAGCTTTCTTT. The rearrangement links TRBV29-1 to TRBJ1-1; D gene uncertain. Trimming stripped 6 bases from V and 7 bases from J, with 18 bases between. Germline CDR1 and CDR2: SQVTM and ANQGSEA. The CDR3 is made up of 13 amino acids.

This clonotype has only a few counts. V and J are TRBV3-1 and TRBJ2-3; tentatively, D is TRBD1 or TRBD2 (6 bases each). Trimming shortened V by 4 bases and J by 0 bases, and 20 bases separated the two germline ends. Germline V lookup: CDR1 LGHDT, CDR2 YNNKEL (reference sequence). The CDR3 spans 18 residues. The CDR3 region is CASSPSSGGTYSTDTQYF. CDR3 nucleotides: TGTGCCAGCAGCCCTAGCAGTGGCGGGACATATAGCACAGATACGCAGTATTTT.

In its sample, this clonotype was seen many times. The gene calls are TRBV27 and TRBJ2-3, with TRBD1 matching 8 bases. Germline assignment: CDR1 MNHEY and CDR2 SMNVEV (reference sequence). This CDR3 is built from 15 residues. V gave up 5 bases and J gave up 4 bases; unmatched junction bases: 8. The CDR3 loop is CASSMDRVPADTQYF. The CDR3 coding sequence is TGTGCCAGCAGTATGGACAGGGTTCCCGCAGATACGCAGTATTTT.

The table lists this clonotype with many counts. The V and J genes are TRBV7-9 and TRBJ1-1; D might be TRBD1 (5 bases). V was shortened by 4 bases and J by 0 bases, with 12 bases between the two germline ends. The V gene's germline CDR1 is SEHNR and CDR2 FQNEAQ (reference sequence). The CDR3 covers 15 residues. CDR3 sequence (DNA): TGTGCCAGCAGCTGGGGGGGGACGGTGAACACTGAAGCTTTCTTT. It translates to CASSWGGTVNTEAFF.

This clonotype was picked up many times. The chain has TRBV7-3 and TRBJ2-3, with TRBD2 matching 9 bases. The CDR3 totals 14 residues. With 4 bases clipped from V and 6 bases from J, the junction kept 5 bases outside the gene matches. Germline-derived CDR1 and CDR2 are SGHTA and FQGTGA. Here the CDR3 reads CASSSAGGGDTQYF. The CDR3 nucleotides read TGTGCCAGCAGCTCAGCGGGGGGCGGGGATACGCAGTATTTT.

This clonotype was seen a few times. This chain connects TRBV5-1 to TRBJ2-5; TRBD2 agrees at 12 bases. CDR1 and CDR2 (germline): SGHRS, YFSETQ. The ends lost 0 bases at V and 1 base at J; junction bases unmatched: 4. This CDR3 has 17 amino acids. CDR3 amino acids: CASSLAILAGGQETQYF. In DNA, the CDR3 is TGCGCCAGCAGCTTGGCGATACTAGCGGGGGGCCAAGAGACCCAGTACTTC.

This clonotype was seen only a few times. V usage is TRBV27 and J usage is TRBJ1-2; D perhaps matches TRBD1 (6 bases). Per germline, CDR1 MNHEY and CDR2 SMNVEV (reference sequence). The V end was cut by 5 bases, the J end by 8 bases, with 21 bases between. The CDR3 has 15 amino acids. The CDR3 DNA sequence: TGTGCCAGCAGTACCCATCGGGGGGGCGCGCTCGGCTACACCTTC. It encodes CASSTHRGGALGYTF.

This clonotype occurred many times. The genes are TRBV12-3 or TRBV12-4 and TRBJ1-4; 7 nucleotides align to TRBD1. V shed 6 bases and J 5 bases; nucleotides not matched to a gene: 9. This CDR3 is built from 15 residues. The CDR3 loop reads CASSPGGTVNEKLFF. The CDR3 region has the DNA TGTGCCAGCAGCCCAGGCGGGACAGTAAATGAAAAACTGTTTTTT.

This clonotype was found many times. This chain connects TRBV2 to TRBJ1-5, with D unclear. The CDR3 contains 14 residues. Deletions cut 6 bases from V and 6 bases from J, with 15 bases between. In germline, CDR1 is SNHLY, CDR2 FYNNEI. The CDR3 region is CASSFQEFGQPQHF. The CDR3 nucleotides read TGTGCCAGCAGCTTCCAGGAGTTCGGTCAGCCCCAGCATTTT. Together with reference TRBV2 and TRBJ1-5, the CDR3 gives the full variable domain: EPEVTQTPSHQVTQMGQEVILRCVPISNHLYFYWYRQILGQKVEFLVSFYNNEISEKSEIFDDQFSVERPDGSNFTLKIRSTKLEDSAMYFCASSFQEFGQPQHFGDGTRLSIL.

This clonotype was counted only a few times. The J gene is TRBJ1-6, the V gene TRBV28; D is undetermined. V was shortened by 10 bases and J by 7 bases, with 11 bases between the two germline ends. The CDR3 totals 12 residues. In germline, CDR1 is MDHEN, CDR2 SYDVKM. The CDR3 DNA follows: TGTGCCATTTCCGACTTGAATTCACCCCTCCACTTT. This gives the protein CAISDLNSPLHF.

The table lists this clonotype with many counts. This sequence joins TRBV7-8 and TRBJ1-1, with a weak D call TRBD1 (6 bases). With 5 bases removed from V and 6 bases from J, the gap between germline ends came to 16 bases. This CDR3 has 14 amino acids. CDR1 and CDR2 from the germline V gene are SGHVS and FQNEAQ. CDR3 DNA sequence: TGTGCCAGCAGCCCCCGAGAGGGGGTTCCTGAAGCTTTCTTT. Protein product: CASSPREGVPEAFF.

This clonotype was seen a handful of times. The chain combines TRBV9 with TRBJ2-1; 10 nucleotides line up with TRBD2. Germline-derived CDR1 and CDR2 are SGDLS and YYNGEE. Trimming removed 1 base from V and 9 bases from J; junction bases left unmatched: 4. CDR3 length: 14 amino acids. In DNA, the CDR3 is TGTGCCAGCAGCGTAAGCGGGGGGGCCGGTGAGCAGTTCTTC. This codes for CASSVSGGAGEQFF.

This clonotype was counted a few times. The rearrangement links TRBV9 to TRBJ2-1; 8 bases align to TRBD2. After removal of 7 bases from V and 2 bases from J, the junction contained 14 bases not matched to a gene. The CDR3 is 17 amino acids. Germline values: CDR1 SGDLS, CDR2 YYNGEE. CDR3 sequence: CASSPGGLINPYNEQFF. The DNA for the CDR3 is TGTGCCAGCTCACCGGGGGGGCTCATCAACCCCTACAATGAGCAGTTCTTC.

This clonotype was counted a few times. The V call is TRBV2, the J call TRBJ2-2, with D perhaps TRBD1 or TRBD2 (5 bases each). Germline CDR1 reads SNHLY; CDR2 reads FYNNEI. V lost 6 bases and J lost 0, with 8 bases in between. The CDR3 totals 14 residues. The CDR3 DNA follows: TGTGCCAGCAGGAGGGGCCCGAACACCGGGGAGCTGTTTTTT. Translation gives CASRRGPNTGELFF.